This T cell receptor beta chain appears in the sequencing data of a study of CD8+CD57+ T cells in acquired aplastic anemia. Across the whole study: Read counts for CD4+ cells (from healthy donors) averaged about 10 million. Overall study results and limits: A significant difference in CD8+ Simpson's diversity between patients and controls was not found. Roughly 31 was the count of CD8+ CDR3 sequences that patients shared with controls.

Genomic DNA was employed as the template in profiling TCR beta VDJ and CDR3. TCRdb re-called the reads through MiXCR, storing one row per CDR3 protein. The sample contains fewer than 250,000 distinct CDR3 sequences, approximately 50% of which appear only once. The length of the CDR3 is 14 residues. Trimming cost V 1 base and J 5 bases, with 11 bases left between them. CDR1 and CDR2 (germline): SGHTA, FQGNSA. In regard to this clonotype: Its antigen is as yet unknown.

The sequence was collected from a human donor in good health, serving as a control. This sequence joins TRBV7-2 and TRBJ1-1, with D unresolved. Sample: sorted CD4+, CD8+, or CD8+CD57+ T cells (not recorded which) from PBMCs. The CDR3 DNA is TGTGCCAGCAGCTTAGGGATGGTGACGACTGAAGCTTTCTTT. Translated, it gives CASSLGMVTTEAFF.